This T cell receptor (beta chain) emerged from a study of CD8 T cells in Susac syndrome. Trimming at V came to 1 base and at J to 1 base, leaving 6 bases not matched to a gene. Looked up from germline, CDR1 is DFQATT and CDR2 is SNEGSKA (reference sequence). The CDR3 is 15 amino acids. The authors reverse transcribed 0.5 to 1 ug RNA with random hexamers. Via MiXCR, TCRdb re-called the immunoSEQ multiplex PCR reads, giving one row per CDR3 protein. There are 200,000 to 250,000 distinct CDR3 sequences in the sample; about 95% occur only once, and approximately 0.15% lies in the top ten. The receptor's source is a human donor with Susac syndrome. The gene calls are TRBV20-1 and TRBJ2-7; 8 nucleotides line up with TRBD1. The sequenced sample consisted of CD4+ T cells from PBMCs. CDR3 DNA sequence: TGCAGTGCTAGAGGACGGGACAGGCAATCCTACGAGCAGTACTTC. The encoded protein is CSARGRDRQSYEQYF.